A single sample gave rise to the 5 T cell receptor beta chains below, sequenced in a study of PD-1 blockade in classical Hodgkin lymphoma. After autologous stem cell transplantation all patients relapsed, and prior brentuximab vedotin exposure differed between cohorts. The table came from immunoSEQ multiplex PCR; TCRdb's copy has only in-frame clones and leaves some out. The sample has about 27,000 clones, under 85% seen once. Sequenced here: peripheral blood mononuclear cells (PBMCs), sampled before the second cycle of nivolumab. All receptors come from a human donor with classical Hodgkin lymphoma.

The count of this clone is one. The gene calls are TRBV6-6 and TRBJ1-6; the D is unclear. CDR1 is MNHNY, CDR2 SVGAGI, per germline (reference sequence). V gave up 6 bases and J gave up 4 bases, with 4 bases separating them. The CDR3 runs 12 residues. CDR3 coding DNA: TGTGCCAGCAGACAGTATAATTCACCCCTCCACTTT. Amino acids: CASRQYNSPLHF.

CDR3 nucleotides: TGCGCCAGCCAAGACAGCAACTATGGCTACACCTTC. Protein product: CASQDSNYGYTF. The chain uses TRBV5-1 and TRBJ1-2; perhaps TRBD1 as D (5 bases). The length of the CDR3 is 12 residues. Germline loops: CDR1 SGHRS, CDR2 YFSETQ. Trimming took off 7 bases at V and 2 bases at J, with 9 bases between the two ends.

The rearrangement joins TRBV7-9 to TRBJ2-5; 10 nucleotides match TRBD1. The closer fit of TRBJ2-7 to the DNA end suggests the J call may be wrong. The germline V gene has CDR1 SEHNR and CDR2 FQNEAQ (reference sequence). The CDR3 covers 15 residues. Written as DNA, the CDR3 is TGTGCCAGCAGCTCCACGGGACAGGGGACCCACGAGCAGTACTTC. This translates into CASSSTGQGTHEQYF.

The chain recombines TRBV6-1 with TRBJ1-4; the D is unclear. This CDR3 comprises 15 residues. CDR1 and CDR2 from the germline V gene are MNHNS and SASEGT. V lost 2 bases and J lost 5, with 12 bases in between. The CDR3: CASSELDGWNEKLFF. The CDR3 nucleotides are TGTGCCAGCAGTGAATTGGACGGGTGGAATGAAAAACTGTTTTTT.

V and J are TRBV7-2 and TRBJ2-3, with a weak D call TRBD2 (6 bases). Germline-derived CDR1 and CDR2 are SGHTA and FQGNSA. The ends were cut back, 5 bases at V and 3 bases at J, with 12 bases in the middle. The CDR3 runs 14 residues. The CDR3 bases are TGTGCCAGCAGCCCCGGGACTCATACAGATACGCAGTATTTT. This sequence encodes CASSPGTHTDTQYF.